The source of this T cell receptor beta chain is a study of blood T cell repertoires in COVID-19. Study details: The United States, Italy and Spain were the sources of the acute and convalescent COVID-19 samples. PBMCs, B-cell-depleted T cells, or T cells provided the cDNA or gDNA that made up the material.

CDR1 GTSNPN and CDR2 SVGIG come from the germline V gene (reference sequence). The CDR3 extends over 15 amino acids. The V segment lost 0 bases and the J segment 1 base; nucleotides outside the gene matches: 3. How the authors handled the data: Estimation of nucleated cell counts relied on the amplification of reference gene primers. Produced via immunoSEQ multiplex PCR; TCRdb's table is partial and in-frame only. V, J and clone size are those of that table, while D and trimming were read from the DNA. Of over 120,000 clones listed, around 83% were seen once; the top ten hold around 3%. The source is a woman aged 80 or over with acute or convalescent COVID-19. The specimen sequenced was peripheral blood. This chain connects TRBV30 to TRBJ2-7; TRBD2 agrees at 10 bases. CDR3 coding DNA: TGTGCCTGGAGTGTAACTAGCGGGGTGTCCTACGAGCAGTACTTC. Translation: CAWSVTSGVSYEQYF. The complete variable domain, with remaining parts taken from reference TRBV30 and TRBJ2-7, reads SQTIHQWPATLVQPVGSPLSLECTVEGTSNPNLYWYRQAAGRGLQLLFYSVGIGQISSEVPQNLSASRPQDRQFILSSKKLLLSDSGFYLCAWSVTSGVSYEQYFGPGTRLTVT.